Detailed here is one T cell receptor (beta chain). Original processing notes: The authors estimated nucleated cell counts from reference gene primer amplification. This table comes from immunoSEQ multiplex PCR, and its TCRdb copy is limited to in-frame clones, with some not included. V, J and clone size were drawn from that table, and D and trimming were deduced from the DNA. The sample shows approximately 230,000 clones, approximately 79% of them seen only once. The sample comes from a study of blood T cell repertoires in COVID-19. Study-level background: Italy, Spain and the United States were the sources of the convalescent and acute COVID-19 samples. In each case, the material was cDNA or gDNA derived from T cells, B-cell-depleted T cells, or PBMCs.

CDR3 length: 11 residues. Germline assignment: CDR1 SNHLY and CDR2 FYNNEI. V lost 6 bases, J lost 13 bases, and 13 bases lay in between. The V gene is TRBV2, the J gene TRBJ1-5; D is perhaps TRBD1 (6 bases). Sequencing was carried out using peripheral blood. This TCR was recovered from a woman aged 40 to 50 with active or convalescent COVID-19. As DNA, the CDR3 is TGTGCCAGCAGCCAGGACAGCCAACAGCATTTT. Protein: CASSQDSQQHF.